This TCR beta chain is from a study of graft-versus-host responses after intestinal transplantation. CDR3 length: 13 amino acids. V lost 5 bases to trimming and J lost 1 base, with 9 bases between them. The V gene's germline CDR1 is MNHEY and CDR2 SVGAGI. Data came from immunoSEQ multiplex PCR; TCRdb stores just in-frame clones and leaves some out. The table includes 43,000 or so clones, 85% to 95% detected once. This receptor was taken from a human patient who received an intestinal transplant, so some T cells may come from the graft donor. The specimen comprised PBMCs, sampled 750 to 800 days after a first intestinal transplant, on the day of a second. This chain links TRBV6-5 with TRBJ2-7; D remains unclear. The CDR3 region is CASSPVGSYEQYF. The CDR3 DNA sequence: TGTGCCAGCAGTCCCGTCGGGTCCTACGAGCAGTACTTC.